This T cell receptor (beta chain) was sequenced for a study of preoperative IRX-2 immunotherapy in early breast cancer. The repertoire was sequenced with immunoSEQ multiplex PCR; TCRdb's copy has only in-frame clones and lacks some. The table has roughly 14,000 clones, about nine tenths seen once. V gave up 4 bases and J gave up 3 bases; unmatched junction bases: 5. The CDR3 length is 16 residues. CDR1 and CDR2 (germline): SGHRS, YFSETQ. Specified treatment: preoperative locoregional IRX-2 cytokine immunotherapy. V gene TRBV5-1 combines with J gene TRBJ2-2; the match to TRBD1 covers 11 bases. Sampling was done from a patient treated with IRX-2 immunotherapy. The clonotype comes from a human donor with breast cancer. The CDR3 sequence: CASSRTGGVDTGELFF. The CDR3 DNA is TGCGCCAGCAGCCGGACAGGGGGCGTCGACACCGGGGAGCTGTTTTTT.